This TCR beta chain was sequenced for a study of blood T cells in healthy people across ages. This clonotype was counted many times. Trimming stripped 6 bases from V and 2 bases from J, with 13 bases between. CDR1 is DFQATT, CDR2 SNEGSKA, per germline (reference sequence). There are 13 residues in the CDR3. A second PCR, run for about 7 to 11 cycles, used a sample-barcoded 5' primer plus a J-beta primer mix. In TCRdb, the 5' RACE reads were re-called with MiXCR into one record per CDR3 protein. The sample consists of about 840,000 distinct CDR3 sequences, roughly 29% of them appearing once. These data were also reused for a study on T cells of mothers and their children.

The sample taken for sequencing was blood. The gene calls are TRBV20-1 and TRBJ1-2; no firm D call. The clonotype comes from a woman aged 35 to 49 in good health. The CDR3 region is CSAKSPVNYGYTF. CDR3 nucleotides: TGCAGTGCCAAAAGCCCTGTAAACTATGGCTACACCTTC.